A selection of T cell receptor beta chains follows, all from one sample in a study of blood T cell repertoires in COVID-19. Produced via immunoSEQ multiplex PCR; TCRdb's table is partial and in-frame only. The table shows approximately 470,000 clones, with 87% occurring only once. Specimen: PBMCs or T cells enriched from blood (not recorded which). These receptors were collected from a woman aged 18-29 years who had recovered from COVID-19. CDR3s include the opening cysteine and the closing phenylalanine or tryptophan. A D gene is named only where the DNA matches it firmly. Some rows mark clone size as missing; the rest say once, few, many or name a class of expanded clone.

d_call: .; cdr3_length: 16; clone_size: .; j_call: TRBJ1-2; v_call: TRBV6-5; cdr3_nt: TGTGCCAGCAGTTTCGACATACAAGTACTCAACTATGGCTACACCTTC; cdr3_aa: CASSFDIQVLNYGYTF
d_call: .; cdr3_length: 14; clone_size: .; j_call: TRBJ1-1; v_call: TRBV4-1; cdr3_nt: TGCGCCAGCGCCTATACCGCCCTGAACACTGAAGCTTTCTTT; cdr3_aa: CASAYTALNTEAFF
d_call: TRBD2; cdr3_length: 13; clone_size: .; j_call: TRBJ2-5; v_call: TRBV12-3/TRBV12-4; cdr3_nt: TGTGCCAGCAGCCCCCTTAGGGAGGGGACCCAGTACTTC; cdr3_aa: CASSPLREGTQYF
d_call: .; cdr3_length: 14; clone_size: few; j_call: TRBJ2-7; v_call: TRBV3-1/TRBV3-2; cdr3_nt: TGTGCCAGCAGCCACCTCTCAGTTGGCGGCGAGCAGTACTTC; cdr3_aa: CASSHLSVGGEQYF
d_call: .; cdr3_length: 16; clone_size: once; j_call: TRBJ2-2; v_call: TRBV4-1; cdr3_nt: TGCGCCAGCAGCCTACGAATTACAGGGAACACCGGGGAGCTGTTTTTT; cdr3_aa: CASSLRITGNTGELFF
d_call: TRBD1; cdr3_length: 16; clone_size: many; j_call: TRBJ2-7; v_call: TRBV14; cdr3_nt: TGTGCCAGCAGCCCAGGTCACAGGACAGGGTACTACGAGCAGTACTTC; cdr3_aa: CASSPGHRTGYYEQYF
d_call: .; cdr3_length: 15; clone_size: .; j_call: TRBJ1-2; v_call: TRBV7-9; cdr3_nt: TGTGCCAGCAGGGGGTATCAGGGTTATCGGTATGGCTACACCTTC; cdr3_aa: CASRGYQGYRYGYTF
d_call: .; cdr3_length: 15; clone_size: .; j_call: TRBJ1-1; v_call: TRBV28; cdr3_nt: TGTGCCAGTAAATATTCCGGGATAAAGAACACTGAAGCTTTCTTT; cdr3_aa: CASKYSGIKNTEAFF
d_call: TRBD2; cdr3_length: 15; clone_size: .; j_call: TRBJ2-5; v_call: TRBV5-1; cdr3_nt: TGCGCCAGCAGCTTGCAGGGGACTAGCCAGGAGACCCAGTACTTC; cdr3_aa: CASSLQGTSQETQYF
d_call: .; cdr3_length: 13; clone_size: .; j_call: TRBJ1-4; v_call: TRBV2; cdr3_nt: TGTGCCAGCACTCCGACAGGAGGAGAAAAACTGTTTTTT; cdr3_aa: CASTPTGGEKLFF
d_call: .; cdr3_length: 14; clone_size: .; j_call: TRBJ2-3; v_call: TRBV5-1; cdr3_nt: TGCGCCAGCTGCCTGGCTGAGTTGGCAGATACGCAGTATTTT; cdr3_aa: CASCLAELADTQYF
d_call: .; cdr3_length: 13; clone_size: once; j_call: TRBJ1-2; v_call: TRBV28; cdr3_nt: TGTGCCAGCAGTTATGGGGACTACTATGGCTACACCTTC; cdr3_aa: CASSYGDYYGYTF
d_call: .; cdr3_length: 13; clone_size: .; j_call: TRBJ1-3; v_call: TRBV4-1; cdr3_nt: TGCGCCAGCAGCCTCGCTCGGGGGGACACCATATATTTT; cdr3_aa: CASSLARGDTIYF
d_call: .; cdr3_length: 14; clone_size: .; j_call: TRBJ2-2; v_call: TRBV28; cdr3_nt: TGTGCCAGCAGTTTTCCCAGGGACACCGGGGAGCTGTTTTTT; cdr3_aa: CASSFPRDTGELFF
d_call: TRBD2; cdr3_length: 12; clone_size: .; j_call: TRBJ2-5; v_call: TRBV5-1; cdr3_nt: TGCGCCAGCAGCCCTAGCGGTAGTACCCAGTACTTC; cdr3_aa: CASSPSGSTQYF
d_call: TRBD1; cdr3_length: 15; clone_size: .; j_call: TRBJ1-5; v_call: TRBV6-1; cdr3_nt: TGTGCCAGCAGTGAAGGTGACAGGGGAAGACAGCCCCAGCATTTT; cdr3_aa: CASSEGDRGRQPQHF
d_call: .; cdr3_length: 15; clone_size: .; j_call: TRBJ1-2; v_call: TRBV7-9; cdr3_nt: TGTGCCAGCAGCTCACCCGCGCGGGGAGGTAATGGCTACACCTTC; cdr3_aa: CASSSPARGGNGYTF
d_call: .; cdr3_length: 16; clone_size: once; j_call: TRBJ2-7; v_call: TRBV5-1; cdr3_nt: TGCGCCAGCAGCCCCCTAGGCGGCACGAGCTCCTACGAGCAGTACTTC; cdr3_aa: CASSPLGGTSSYEQYF
d_call: .; cdr3_length: 13; clone_size: once; j_call: TRBJ1-4; v_call: TRBV5-4; cdr3_nt: TGTGCCAGCAGCTTTGATCGGGGTGAAAAACTGTTTTTT; cdr3_aa: CASSFDRGEKLFF
d_call: .; cdr3_length: 11; clone_size: .; j_call: TRBJ2-7; v_call: TRBV3-1/TRBV3-2; cdr3_nt: TGTGCCAGCAGCCTATCCTACGAGCAGTACTTC; cdr3_aa: CASSLSYEQYF
d_call: .; cdr3_length: 17; clone_size: .; j_call: TRBJ2-1; v_call: TRBV28; cdr3_nt: TGTGCCAGCAGTTTTTTGTTGGGACAATTCTCCTACAATGAGCAGTTCTTC; cdr3_aa: CASSFLLGQFSYNEQFF
d_call: .; cdr3_length: 14; clone_size: .; j_call: TRBJ2-3; v_call: TRBV19; cdr3_nt: TGTGCCAGTAGTTCCCCCGGGGGCACAGATACGCAGTATTTT; cdr3_aa: CASSSPGGTDTQYF